The clone carrying this T cell receptor beta chain turned up a few times. The antigen remains undetermined. This specimen comes from a study of response to subunit inactivated influenza vaccine. Using its own MiXCR run on the RT-PCR reads, TCRdb lists one record per CDR3 protein. The sample holds about 830,000 distinct CDR3 sequences, roughly 18% seen once. Study findings and constraints: Every seasonal influenza vaccination brings in few new T cells, the authors suggested.

From germline, CDR1 is MNHEY and CDR2 SMNVEV (reference sequence). Trimming left V 7 bases short and J 2 bases short, with 12 bases between. This CDR3 spans 13 amino acids. The material sequenced was PBMCs from blood, taken about 5 days after vaccination. The receptor comes from a man aged 45 to 65 who received an inactivated influenza vaccine. The V call is TRBV27, the J call TRBJ2-7; D ambiguous. The CDR3 protein is CASTGLHTYEQYF. CDR3 in DNA: TGTGCCAGCACTGGGTTACACACCTACGAGCAGTACTTC.